This paragraph covers one T cell receptor beta chain sequence. Its antigen remains unidentified. Gene names are mouse gene names. The observed sequence ends 3 residues before the CDR3 terminus, with the missing tail filled in from the germline J gene. Other DNA sequences from this sample encode an identical CDR3 as well. The data were obtained in a study of CD8+ T cells in alopecia areata. Overall study: Those receiving the skin were 7-10-week-old female C3H/HeJ mice, whose grafts came from approximately 6-12-month-old C3H/HeJ donors with spontaneous alopecia.

Study outcomes and limitations: Compared with normal scalp, lesional scalp had higher clonality and more expanded CD8+ clones. Scalp sample data also include resident alphabeta T cells from normal skin. Patients shared TCRs less clearly than mice did, possibly owing to HLA.

Reverse transcription of extracted RNA yielded cDNA, which provided the sequencing template. TCRdb keeps only in-frame clones here, not all; method: immunoSEQ multiplex PCR. Found here are 270,000 or so clones, no singletons; the ten largest cover 0.9% to 1.5%. Markers including CD4, CD8alpha, NKG2D and NKG2ACE guided sorting of pooled cutaneous lymph node cells. CDR3 length equals 14 residues. Germline CDR1 and CDR2: NSHNY and SYGAGN. The V end lost 1 base, the J end lost 5 bases, and 7 bases lay between the germline ends. The TCR sequence derives from a C3H/HeJ mouse with alopecia areata. For this mouse line, the MHC haplotype is H2-k. Material for sequencing was CD4+ T cells sorted from a lymph node. This sequence joins TRBV13-1 and TRBJ1-6; D is perhaps TRBD1 (5 bases). TRBJ1-6 is placed among ORFs of uncertain function. This CDR3 reads CASSDQGDNSPLYF. The CDR3 bases that were read are TGTGCCAGCAGTGATCAGGGAGATAATTCGCCC.